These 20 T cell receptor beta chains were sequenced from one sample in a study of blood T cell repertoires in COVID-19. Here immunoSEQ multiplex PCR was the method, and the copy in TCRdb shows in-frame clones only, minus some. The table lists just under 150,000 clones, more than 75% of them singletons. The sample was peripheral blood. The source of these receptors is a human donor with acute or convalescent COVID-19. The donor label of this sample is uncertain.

CDR3 sequence reads: CASSLLRDREMNTEAFF. The CDR3 region has the DNA TGTGCCAGCAGCCTCCTCCGGGACAGGGAAATGAACACTGAAGCTTTCTTT. The chain combines TRBV14 with TRBJ1-1; 9 bases map to TRBD1. The CDR3 has 17 amino acids. Germline V lookup: CDR1 SGHDN, CDR2 FVKESK. Trimming cost V 4 bases and J 0 bases; bases outside gene matches: 9.

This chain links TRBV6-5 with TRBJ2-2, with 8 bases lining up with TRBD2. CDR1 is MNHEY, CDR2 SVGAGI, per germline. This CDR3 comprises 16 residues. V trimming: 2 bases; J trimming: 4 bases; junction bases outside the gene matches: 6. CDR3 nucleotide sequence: TGTGCCAGCAGTTACGGGCGCCTAGCGGGCACCGGGGAGCTGTTTTTT. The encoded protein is CASSYGRLAGTGELFF.

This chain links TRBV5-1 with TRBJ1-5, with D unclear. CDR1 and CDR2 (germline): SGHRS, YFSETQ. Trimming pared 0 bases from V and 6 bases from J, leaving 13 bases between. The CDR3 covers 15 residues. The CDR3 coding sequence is TGCGCCAGCAGCTTGGAGGGCGGGGATGGTCAGCCCCAGCATTTT. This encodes CASSLEGGDGQPQHF.

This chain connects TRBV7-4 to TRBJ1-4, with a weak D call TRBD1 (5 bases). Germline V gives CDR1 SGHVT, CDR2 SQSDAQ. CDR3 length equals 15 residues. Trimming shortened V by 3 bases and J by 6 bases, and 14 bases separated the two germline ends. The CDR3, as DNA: TGTGCCAGCAGCTTCGCAGGGACGGGAGATGAAAAACTGTTTTTT. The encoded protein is CASSFAGTGDEKLFF.

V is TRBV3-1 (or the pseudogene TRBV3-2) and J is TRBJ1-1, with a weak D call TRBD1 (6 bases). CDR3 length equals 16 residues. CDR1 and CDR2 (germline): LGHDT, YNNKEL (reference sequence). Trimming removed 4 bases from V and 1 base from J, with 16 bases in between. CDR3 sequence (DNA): TGTGCCAGCAGCCTGGGGGGGCATTCAGCGAACACTGAAGCTTTCTTT. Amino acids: CASSLGGHSANTEAFF.

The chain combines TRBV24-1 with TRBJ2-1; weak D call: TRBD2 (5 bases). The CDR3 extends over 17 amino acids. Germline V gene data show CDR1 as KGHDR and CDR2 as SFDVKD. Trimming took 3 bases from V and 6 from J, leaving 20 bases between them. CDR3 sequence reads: CATSDNRFRPEGNEQFF. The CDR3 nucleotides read TGTGCCACCAGTGATAACCGTTTTCGCCCTGAGGGCAATGAGCAGTTCTTC.

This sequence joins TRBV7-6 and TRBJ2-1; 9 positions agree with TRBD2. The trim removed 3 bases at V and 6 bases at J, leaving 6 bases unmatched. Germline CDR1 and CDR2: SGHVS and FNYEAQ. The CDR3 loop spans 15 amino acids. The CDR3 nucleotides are TGTGCCAGCAGCTTTAGCGGGAGCCGTCTCAATGAGCAGTTCTTC. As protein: CASSFSGSRLNEQFF.

In DNA, the CDR3 is TGCGCCAGCAGCTTGGCCCCAAATTCACCCCTCCACTTT. Translated: CASSLAPNSPLHF. The V call is TRBV5-1, the J call TRBJ1-6; D gene ambiguous. Germline V gene data show CDR1 as SGHRS and CDR2 as YFSETQ. V was pared by 0 bases and J by 7 bases, with 5 bases between. CDR3 length: 13 residues.

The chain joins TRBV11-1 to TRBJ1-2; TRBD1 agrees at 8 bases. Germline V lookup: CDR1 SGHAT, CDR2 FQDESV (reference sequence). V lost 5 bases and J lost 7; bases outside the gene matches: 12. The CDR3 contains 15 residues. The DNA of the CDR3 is TGTGCCAGCAGCCACTCCGGACAGGGAGTAGGTGGCTACACCTTC. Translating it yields CASSHSGQGVGGYTF.

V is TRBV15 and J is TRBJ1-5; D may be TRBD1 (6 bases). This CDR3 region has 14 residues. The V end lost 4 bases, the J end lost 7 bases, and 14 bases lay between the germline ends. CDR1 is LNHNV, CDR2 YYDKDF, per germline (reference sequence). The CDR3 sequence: CATSTDRRNQPQHF. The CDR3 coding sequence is TGTGCCACCAGCACCGACAGGAGGAACCAGCCCCAGCATTTT. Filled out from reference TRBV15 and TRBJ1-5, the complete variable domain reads DAMVIQNPRYQVTQFGKPVTLSCSQTLNHNVMYWYQQKSSQAPKLLFHYYDKDFNNEADTPDNFQSRRPNTSFCFLDIRSPGLGDTAMYLCATSTDRRNQPQHFGDGTRLSIL.

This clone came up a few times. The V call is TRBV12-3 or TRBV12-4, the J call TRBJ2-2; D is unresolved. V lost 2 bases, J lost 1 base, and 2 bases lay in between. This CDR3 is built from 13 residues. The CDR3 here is CASSLQNTGELFF. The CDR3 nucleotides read TGTGCCAGCAGTTTACAGAACACCGGGGAGCTGTTTTTT.

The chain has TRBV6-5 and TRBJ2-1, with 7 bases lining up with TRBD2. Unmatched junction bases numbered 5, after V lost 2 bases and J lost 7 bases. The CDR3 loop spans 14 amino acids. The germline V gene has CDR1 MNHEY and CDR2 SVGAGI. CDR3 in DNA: TGTGCCAGCAGTTACCCCGGGACTACAAATGAGCAGTTCTTC. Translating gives CASSYPGTTNEQFF.

The CDR3 bases are TGTGCCAGCAGACGTCCAGGGGTGAACACTGAAGCTTTCTTT. Translation gives CASRRPGVNTEAFF. The gene calls are TRBV6-5 and TRBJ1-1, with a tentative D call TRBD1 (6 bases). Germline values: CDR1 MNHEY, CDR2 SVGAGI. Trimming took off 6 bases at V and 0 bases at J, with 11 bases between the two ends. The CDR3 is made up of 14 amino acids.

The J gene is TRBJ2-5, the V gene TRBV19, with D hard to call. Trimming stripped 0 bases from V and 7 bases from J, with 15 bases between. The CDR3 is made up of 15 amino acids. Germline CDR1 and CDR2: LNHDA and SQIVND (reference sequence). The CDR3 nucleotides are TGTGCCAGTAGTATAGATCTTGCATGGGCTGGGACCCAGTACTTC. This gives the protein CASSIDLAWAGTQYF.

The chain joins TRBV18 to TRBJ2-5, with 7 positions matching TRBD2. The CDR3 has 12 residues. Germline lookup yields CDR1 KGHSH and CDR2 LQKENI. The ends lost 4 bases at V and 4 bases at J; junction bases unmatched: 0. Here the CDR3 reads CASSRGGETQYF. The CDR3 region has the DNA TGTGCCAGCTCACGGGGGGGAGAGACCCAGTACTTC.

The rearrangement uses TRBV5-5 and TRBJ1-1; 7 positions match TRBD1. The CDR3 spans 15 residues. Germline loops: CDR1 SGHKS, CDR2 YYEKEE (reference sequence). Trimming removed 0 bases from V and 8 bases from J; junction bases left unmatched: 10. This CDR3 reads CASSLGGGPGMEAFF. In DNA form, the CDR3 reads TGTGCCAGCAGCTTGGGAGGGGGCCCCGGGATGGAAGCTTTCTTT.

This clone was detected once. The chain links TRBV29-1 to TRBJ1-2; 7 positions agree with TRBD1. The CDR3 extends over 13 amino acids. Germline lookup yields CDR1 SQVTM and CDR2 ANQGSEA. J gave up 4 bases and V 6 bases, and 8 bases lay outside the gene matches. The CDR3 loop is CSVWRGLSYGYTF. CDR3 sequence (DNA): TGCAGCGTGTGGAGGGGGCTCAGCTATGGCTACACCTTC.

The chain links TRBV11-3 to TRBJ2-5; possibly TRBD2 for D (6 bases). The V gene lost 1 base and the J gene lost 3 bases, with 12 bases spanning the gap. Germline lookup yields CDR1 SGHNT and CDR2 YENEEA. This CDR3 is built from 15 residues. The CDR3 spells CASSLGGRREETQYF. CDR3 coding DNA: TGTGCCAGCAGCTTAGGTGGGAGGAGGGAAGAGACCCAGTACTTC.

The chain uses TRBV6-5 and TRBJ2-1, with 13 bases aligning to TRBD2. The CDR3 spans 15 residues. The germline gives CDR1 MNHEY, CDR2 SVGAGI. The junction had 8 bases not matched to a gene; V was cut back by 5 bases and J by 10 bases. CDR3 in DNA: TGTGCCAGCAGTATCACTAGCGGGGGGGCCCTAGAGCAGTTCTTC. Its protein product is CASSITSGGALEQFF.

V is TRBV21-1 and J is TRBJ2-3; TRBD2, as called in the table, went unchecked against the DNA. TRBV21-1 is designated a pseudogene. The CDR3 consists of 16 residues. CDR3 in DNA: TGTGCCAGCAGCCATAAGACTAGCGGTAGCACAGATACGCAGTATTTT. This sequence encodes CASSHKTSGSTDTQYF.